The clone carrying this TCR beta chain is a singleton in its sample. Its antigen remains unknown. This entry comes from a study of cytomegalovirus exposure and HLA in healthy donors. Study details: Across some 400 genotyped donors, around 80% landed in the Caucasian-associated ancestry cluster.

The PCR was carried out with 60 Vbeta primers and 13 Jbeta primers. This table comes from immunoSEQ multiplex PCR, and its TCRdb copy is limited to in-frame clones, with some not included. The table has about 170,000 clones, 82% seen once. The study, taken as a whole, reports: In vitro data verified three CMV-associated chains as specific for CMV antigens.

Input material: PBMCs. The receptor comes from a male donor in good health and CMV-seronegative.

CDR3 loop: CASSVEGSSGNTIYF. DNA of the CDR3: TGTGCCAGCAGTGTTGAAGGGAGCTCTGGAAACACCATATATTTT. The rearrangement links TRBV6-1 to TRBJ1-3; no clear D. CDR1 and CDR2 (germline): MNHNS, SASEGT. The CDR3 sequence is 15 residues long. The V gene lost 4 bases and the J gene lost 0 bases, with 10 bases spanning the gap.